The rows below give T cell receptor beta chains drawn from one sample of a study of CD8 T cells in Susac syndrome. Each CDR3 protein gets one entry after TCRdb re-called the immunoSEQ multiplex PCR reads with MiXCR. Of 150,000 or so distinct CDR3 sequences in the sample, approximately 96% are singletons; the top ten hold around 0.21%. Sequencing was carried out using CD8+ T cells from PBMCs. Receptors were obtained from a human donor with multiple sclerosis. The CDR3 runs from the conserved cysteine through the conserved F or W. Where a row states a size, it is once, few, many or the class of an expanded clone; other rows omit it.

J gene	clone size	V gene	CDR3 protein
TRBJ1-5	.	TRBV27	CASSLTGQIQPQHF
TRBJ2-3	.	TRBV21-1	CASSKEGSKGDTQYF
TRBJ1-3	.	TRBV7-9	CASSLGTANTIYF
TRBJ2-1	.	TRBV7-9	CASSPSRYEQFF
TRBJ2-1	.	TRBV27	CASSLGTGGREQFF
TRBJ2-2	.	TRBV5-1	CASGQGRNTGELFF
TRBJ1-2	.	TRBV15	CATSRDLRGRGTGAGGYTF
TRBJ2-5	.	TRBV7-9	CASRDRHQETQYF
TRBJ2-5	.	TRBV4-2	CASSQAGLGETQYF
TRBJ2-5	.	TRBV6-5	CASSYGTLETQYF
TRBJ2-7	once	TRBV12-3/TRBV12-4	CASQISPPRLAGDYEQYF
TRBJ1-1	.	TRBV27	CASSVAVGTEAFF
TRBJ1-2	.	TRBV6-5	CARTGLTNYGYTF
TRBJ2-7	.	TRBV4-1	CASSRGLAGALVYEQYF
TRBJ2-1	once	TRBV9	CASSVGSGLYNEQFF
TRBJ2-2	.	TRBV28	CASSLRRGRGTGELFF
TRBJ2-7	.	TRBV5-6	CASSLAPRASLYEQYF
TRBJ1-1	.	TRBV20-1	CSAPPGAGTEAFF
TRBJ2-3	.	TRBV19	CASSRGWDTQYF
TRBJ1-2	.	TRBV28	CASSSRTDSYGYTF
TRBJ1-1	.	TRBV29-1	CSVDPPTPNTEAFF
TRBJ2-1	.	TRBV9	CASSPRPGQGGREQFF
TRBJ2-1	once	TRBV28	CASSLTSQLDEQFF
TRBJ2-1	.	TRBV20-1	CSARARLDNEQFF
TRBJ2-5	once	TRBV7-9	CASSLAGGHQETQYF
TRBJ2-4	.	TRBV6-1	CASSARDRGAIQYF
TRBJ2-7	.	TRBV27	CASSPDTSLSYEQYF
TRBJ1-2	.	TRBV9	CASSTPGVYYGYTF
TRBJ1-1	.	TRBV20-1	CSANHPGGREAFF
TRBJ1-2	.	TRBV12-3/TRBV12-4	CASSLRQGDGYTF
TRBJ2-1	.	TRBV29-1	CSALSGAGSMGQFF
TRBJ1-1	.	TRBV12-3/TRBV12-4	CASSFGASEAFF
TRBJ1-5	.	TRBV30	CAWTQGSQPQHF
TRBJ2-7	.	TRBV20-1	CSARASTGRGLYEQYF
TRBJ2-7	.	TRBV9	CASSEGQGREDEQYF
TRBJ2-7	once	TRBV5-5	CASMGGMGYEQYF
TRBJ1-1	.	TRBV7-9	CASSSDAQGFGTEAFF
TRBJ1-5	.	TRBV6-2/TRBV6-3	CASSRGGGQPQHF
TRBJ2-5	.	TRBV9	CASSVGIPGLQETQYF
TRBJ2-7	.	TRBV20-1	CSAAGTGIPGGYEQYF
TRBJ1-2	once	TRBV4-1	CASSQENRDYGYTF
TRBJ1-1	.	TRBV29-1	CSVEWGLGEAFF
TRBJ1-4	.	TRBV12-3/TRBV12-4	CASSFGDLNEKLFF
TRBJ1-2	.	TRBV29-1	CSVRLEGQGAMGHYGYTF
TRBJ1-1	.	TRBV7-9	CASRAGRGTEAFF
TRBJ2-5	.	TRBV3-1	CASSQDRTSGGLFQETQYF
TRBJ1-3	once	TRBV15	CATSAPFKSSGNTIYF
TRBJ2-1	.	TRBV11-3	CASSGRRSYNEQFF
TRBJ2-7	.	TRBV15	CATSHEGGLNEQYF
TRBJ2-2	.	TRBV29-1	CSVEWVGELFF
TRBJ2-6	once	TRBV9	CASSLNGFSGANVLTF
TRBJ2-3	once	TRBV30	CAWKKPTDTQYF
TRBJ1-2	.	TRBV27	CASGRQGRYGYTF
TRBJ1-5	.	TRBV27	CASSLTGGRLNQPQHF
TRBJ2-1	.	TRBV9	CASSSFSSSYNEQFF
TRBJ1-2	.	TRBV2	CASRVGNYGYTF
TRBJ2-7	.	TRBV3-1	CASSPPGGLEQYF